The 24 T cell receptor beta chains listed next were all sequenced from one sample in a study of shared clonotypes between healthy human individuals. Clones were sequenced by immunoSEQ multiplex PCR, and TCRdb holds only the in-frame ones, with some missing. The sample has about 600,000 clones, around three quarters seen once. The source material was PBMCs. Receptors were obtained from a middle-aged woman in good health. Some clones in this sample may be carry-over from other donors' samples.

The V gene is TRBV29-1, the J gene TRBJ2-5; D is undetermined. Trimming left V 6 bases short and J 4 bases short, with 15 bases between. Germline V gene lookup returns CDR1 SQVTM and CDR2 ANQGSEA. This CDR3 is built from 13 residues. This chain's CDR3 is CSVTLFDGETQYF. In DNA form, the CDR3 reads TGCAGCGTAACTCTATTCGACGGAGAGACCCAGTACTTC.

This clone was observed once. The chain recombines TRBV2 with TRBJ2-1, with 11 bases identical to TRBD1. This CDR3 spans 15 amino acids. V was pared by 4 bases and J by 4 bases, with 3 bases of the junction left unmatched. Germline V gene lookup returns CDR1 SNHLY and CDR2 FYNNEI. CDR3 DNA sequence: TGTGCCAGCAGTGGGGACAGGGGGACTTACAATGAGCAGTTCTTC. It codes for CASSGDRGTYNEQFF.

As regards this clone: Other DNA sequences in this sample translate to the same CDR3. The rearrangement links TRBV5-1 to TRBJ2-1; 11 bases are shared with TRBD2. The CDR3 extends over 16 amino acids. CDR1 and CDR2 from the germline V gene are SGHRS and YFSETQ. Germline trimming cut 0 bases from V and 3 bases from J; bases unmatched to any gene: 2. CDR3 nucleotides: TGCGCCAGCAGCTTGGTTGGGACTAGCGGCTACAATGAGCAGTTCTTC. Its protein is CASSLVGTSGYNEQFF.

The genes are TRBV4-3 and TRBJ2-1, with D uncertain. The germline CDR1 and CDR2 sequences are LGHNA and YSLEER. The V end lost 0 bases, the J end lost 7 bases, and 7 bases lay between the germline ends. The CDR3 is made up of 13 amino acids. DNA of the CDR3: TGCGCCAGCAGCCAAGAAGTGGAGAATGAGCAGTTCTTC. Its protein is CASSQEVENEQFF.

The chain joins TRBV9 to TRBJ2-3, with 7 bases lining up with TRBD2. V shed 2 bases and J 3 bases; nucleotides not matched to a gene: 6. The germline V gene has CDR1 SGDLS and CDR2 YYNGEE. The CDR3 runs to 15 residues. As DNA, the CDR3 is TGTGCCAGCAGCGTCCGGGACTACCAAACAGATACGCAGTATTTT. Translating it yields CASSVRDYQTDTQYF.

The chain recombines TRBV7-3 with TRBJ2-3, with 16 bases matching TRBD2. Germline trimming cut 1 base from V and 6 bases from J; bases unmatched to any gene: 7. The length of the CDR3 is 18 residues. CDR1 and CDR2 from the germline V gene are SGHTA and FQGTGA. The CDR3 DNA sequence: TGTGCCAGCAGCTTAATAGGGACTAGCGGGAGGGCCAAGGATACGCAGTATTTT. Protein: CASSLIGTSGRAKDTQYF.

V usage is TRBV6-5 and J usage is TRBJ1-5; a weak D match, TRBD1 (6 bases). The CDR3 runs to 15 residues. Germline assignment: CDR1 MNHEY and CDR2 SVGAGI. The ends were cut back, 6 bases at V and 4 bases at J, with 16 bases in the middle. Written as DNA, the CDR3 is TGTGCCAGCAGCCCTCAGGGGCGGCAAAATCAGCCCCAGCATTTT. Translated: CASSPQGRQNQPQHF.

The V and J genes are TRBV18 and TRBJ2-7, with a possible D match to TRBD2 (6 bases). Trimming removed 3 bases at V and 4 bases at J, with 13 bases between. The CDR3 runs to 14 residues. Germline CDR1 KGHSH, CDR2 LQKENI. The CDR3 coding sequence is TGTGCCAGCTCACCGATACAACTAGCATACGAGCAGTACTTC. Translation: CASSPIQLAYEQYF.

J is TRBJ2-5 and V is TRBV7-2; D is ambiguous. V was shortened by 7 bases and J by 3 bases, with 9 bases between the two germline ends. Germline V gives CDR1 SGHTA, CDR2 FQGNSA. The CDR3 extends over 12 amino acids. In nucleotides, the CDR3 is TGTGCCAGCACCTACAGAGAAGAGACCCAGTACTTC. Amino acids: CASTYREETQYF.

The sample holds many counts of this clone. The chain links TRBV27 to TRBJ2-7; the D gene is possibly TRBD1 (6 bases). V was shortened by 4 bases and J by 5 bases, with 9 bases between the two germline ends. CDR1 is MNHEY and CDR2 is SMNVEV in the germline V gene (reference sequence). CDR3 length equals 12 residues. CDR3 bases: TGTGCCAGCAGTTCCCGGGACAACGAGCAGTACTTC. Protein: CASSSRDNEQYF.

The V call is TRBV5-8, the J call TRBJ2-7; D call uncertain. The V end lost 2 bases, the J end lost 6 bases, and 0 bases lay between the germline ends. The germline V gene has CDR1 SGHTS and CDR2 YDEGEE. The CDR3 totals 9 residues. The CDR3 bases are TGTGCCAGCAGCTTCGAGCAGTACTTC. It yields the protein CASSFEQYF.

V usage is TRBV2 and J usage is TRBJ2-2; TRBD1 might be the D (5 bases). Per the germline V gene, CDR1 is SNHLY and CDR2 is FYNNEI. V was pared by 6 bases and J by 0 bases, with 11 bases between. The CDR3 has 15 amino acids. Written as DNA, the CDR3 is TGTGCCAGCAGCTATGGCAGGGCGAACACCGGGGAGCTGTTTTTT. Translated, it gives CASSYGRANTGELFF.

The gene calls are TRBV21-1 and TRBJ2-6. TRBV21-1 has pseudogene status. This CDR3 spans 19 amino acids. The CDR3 DNA reads as TGTGCCAGCAGCAGGGGGGACCCTCGGACGGGGGCAGGGGCCAACGTCCTGACTTTC. As protein: CASSRGDPRTGAGANVLTF.

The chain has TRBV12-2 and TRBJ2-7; TRBD2 is the table's D call and was not checked against the DNA. TRBV12-2 is noted as a pseudogene. The CDR3 loop spans 14 amino acids. CDR3 residues: CASRLFGGTYEQYF. The CDR3 coding sequence is TGTGCAAGTCGCTTATTCGGCGGAACCTACGAGCAGTACTTC.

Only one count was recorded for this clone. The chain couples TRBV15 to TRBJ2-1; 8 positions match TRBD1. V was pared by 9 bases and J by 15 bases, with 19 bases of the junction left unmatched. The CDR3 is 14 amino acids. Per the germline V gene, CDR1 is LNHNV and CDR2 is YYDKDF (reference sequence). CDR3: CATSGGRRASQPFF. In DNA, the CDR3 is TGTGCCACTTCAGGGGGCCGACGCGCTAGCCAACCGTTCTTC.

The chain is built from TRBV19 and TRBJ2-1, with D maybe TRBD1 (5 bases). This CDR3 has 14 residues. Germline V CDR1 and CDR2: LNHDA, SQIVND (reference sequence). V lost 9 bases to trimming and J lost 8 bases, with 20 bases between them. CDR3 coding DNA: TGTGCCAGACAGGAAGGGCCCCGCGTAGATGAGCAGTTCTTC. Translating gives CARQEGPRVDEQFF.

The chain combines TRBV4-2 with TRBJ2-7; the match to TRBD2 covers 9 bases. The CDR3 contains 16 residues. Germline lookup yields CDR1 LGHNA and CDR2 YNFKEQ. V lost 0 bases, J lost 2 bases, and 5 bases stayed unmatched. This CDR3 is CASSQDQRLAAYEQYF. CDR3 DNA sequence: TGTGCCAGCAGCCAAGATCAGCGACTAGCGGCCTACGAGCAGTACTTC.

In regard to this clone: The sample holds other DNA sequences that translate to the same CDR3. The genes are TRBV29-1 and TRBJ1-1; D gene unclear. The CDR3 has 14 amino acids. Trimming removed 3 bases at V and 1 base at J, with 12 bases between. The germline gives CDR1 SQVTM, CDR2 ANQGSEA. The CDR3 nucleotides are TGCAGCGTTGAGGATGAATCAGGGAACACTGAAGCTTTCTTT. It translates to CSVEDESGNTEAFF.

The rearrangement joins TRBV6-5 to TRBJ1-1, with D possibly matching TRBD1 (5 bases). The CDR3 is 14 amino acids. Germline CDR1 and CDR2: MNHEY and SVGAGI. Trimming left V 11 bases short and J 4 bases short, with 20 bases between. This chain's CDR3 is CASSRARAATEAFF. The CDR3 coding sequence is TGTGCCTCTTCCCGAGCCAGGGCGGCCACTGAAGCTTTCTTT.

J is TRBJ2-7 and V is TRBV11-3, with 7 positions matching TRBD1. The CDR3 runs 15 residues. Germline V gives CDR1 SGHNT, CDR2 YENEEA. With 5 bases clipped from V and 7 bases from J, the junction kept 14 bases outside the gene matches. In DNA form, the CDR3 reads TGTGCCAGCAGCCCAGGGGGTGGAGCACCCGGAGAGCAGTACTTC. Its protein is CASSPGGGAPGEQYF.

This clone has at least ten counts. CDR3 protein: CASTQNGGETGYTF. CDR3 nucleotide sequence: TGTGCCAGCACCCAAAATGGGGGGGAGACTGGCTACACCTTC. V and J are TRBV27 and TRBJ1-2, with TRBD1 as a possible D gene (5 bases). The CDR3 extends over 14 amino acids. V lost 7 bases to trimming and J lost 7 bases, with 19 bases between them. Germline CDR1 MNHEY, CDR2 SMNVEV (reference sequence).

CDR3 bases: TGTGCCAGCAGCGCCAGGGGGCGCGACACCGGGGAGCTGTTTTTT. As protein: CASSARGRDTGELFF. The chain carries TRBV9 and TRBJ2-2; TRBD1 matches at 8 bases. Germline CDR1 reads SGDLS; CDR2 reads YYNGEE. After removal of 3 bases from V and 3 bases from J, the junction contained 4 bases not matched to a gene. The CDR3 is 15 amino acids.

This chain connects TRBV6-5 to TRBJ2-7; no firm D call. Between the trimmed V and J ends, which lost 6 bases and 1 base, there was a span of 13 bases. The CDR3 length is 14 residues. CDR1 is MNHEY and CDR2 is SVGAGI in the germline V gene. In DNA, the CDR3 is TGTGCCAGCAGCCAAAATAGGATGTCCTACGAGCAGTACTTC. Its protein product is CASSQNRMSYEQYF.

The chain is built from TRBV5-4 and TRBJ2-5; D might be TRBD1 (5 bases). Trimming shortened V by 0 bases and J by 5 bases, and 11 bases separated the two germline ends. Per germline, CDR1 SGHNT and CDR2 YYREEE (reference sequence). The length of the CDR3 is 14 residues. The CDR3 region has the DNA TGTGCCAGCAGCTTGGAGGGGCGCACGGAGACCCAGTACTTC. Translated: CASSLEGRTETQYF.